The T cell receptor beta chain described here comes from a study of CD8 T cells in ankylosing spondylitis. Whole-study findings and limits: Within ankylosing spondylitis blood, a TCR beta motif made up of eight highly homologous variants appeared to be characteristic. Those disease-linked clones were CD8+; they were also relatively rare in peripheral blood.

This clonotype was counted at least ten times. Its cognate antigen is unknown. This CDR3 comprises 16 residues. The V segment lost 0 bases and the J segment 5 bases; nucleotides outside the gene matches: 5. The V gene's germline CDR1 is LGHDT and CDR2 YNNKEL (reference sequence). TCRdb re-called the 5' RACE reads with MiXCR, one entry per CDR3 protein. This table has some 130,000 distinct CDR3 sequences, roughly 15% appearing once. This rearrangement joins TRBV3-1 to TRBJ2-2, with 8 bases identical to TRBD2. The sequenced sample consisted of blood, either unsorted or a sorted T cell fraction (not recorded which). The source is a male donor with ankylosing spondylitis. CDR3 nucleotides: TGTGCCAGCAGCCAAGAAGGGATAGCGGGAACCGGGGAGCTGTTTTTT. Amino acid sequence: CASSQEGIAGTGELFF. The full variable domain, rest sourced from reference TRBV3-1 and TRBJ2-2, is DTAVSQTPKYLVTQMGNDKSIKCEQNLGHDTMYWYKQDSKKFLKIMFSYNNKELIINETVPNRFSPKSPDKAHLNLHINSLELGDSAVYFCASSQEGIAGTGELFFGEGSRLTVL.